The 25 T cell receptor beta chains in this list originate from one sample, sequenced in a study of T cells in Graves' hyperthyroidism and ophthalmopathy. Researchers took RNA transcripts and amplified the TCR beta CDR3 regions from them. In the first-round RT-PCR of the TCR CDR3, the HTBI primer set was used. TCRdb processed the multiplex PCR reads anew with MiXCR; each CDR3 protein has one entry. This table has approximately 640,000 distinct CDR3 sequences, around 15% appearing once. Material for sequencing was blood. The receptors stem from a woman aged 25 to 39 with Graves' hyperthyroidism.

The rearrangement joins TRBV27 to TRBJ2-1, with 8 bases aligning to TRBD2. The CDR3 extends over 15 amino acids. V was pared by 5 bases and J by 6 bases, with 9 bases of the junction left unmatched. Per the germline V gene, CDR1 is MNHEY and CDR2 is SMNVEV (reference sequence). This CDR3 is CASSDPGGITNEQFF. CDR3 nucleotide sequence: TGTGCCAGCAGTGATCCGGGAGGGATCACCAATGAGCAGTTCTTC.

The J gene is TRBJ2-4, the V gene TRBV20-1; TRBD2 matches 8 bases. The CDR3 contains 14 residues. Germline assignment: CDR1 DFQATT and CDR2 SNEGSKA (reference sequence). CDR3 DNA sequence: TGCAGCGCCCGGGAGGGTGGGGAGGGGAACATTCAGTACTTC. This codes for CSAREGGEGNIQYF.

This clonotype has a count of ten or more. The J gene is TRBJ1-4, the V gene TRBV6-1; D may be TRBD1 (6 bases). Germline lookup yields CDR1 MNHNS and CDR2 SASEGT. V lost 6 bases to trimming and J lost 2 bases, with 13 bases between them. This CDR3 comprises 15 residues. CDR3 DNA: TGTGCCAGCAGACGGGACACTGGGACTAATGAAAAACTGTTTTTT. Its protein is CASRRDTGTNEKLFF.

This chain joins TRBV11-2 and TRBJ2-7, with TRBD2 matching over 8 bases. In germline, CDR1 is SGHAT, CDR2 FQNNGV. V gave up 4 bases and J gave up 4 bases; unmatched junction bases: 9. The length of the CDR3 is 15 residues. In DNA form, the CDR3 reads TGTGCCAGCAGCTGGGGGAGCGGGAGTTATTACGAGCAGTACTTC. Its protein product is CASSWGSGSYYEQYF.

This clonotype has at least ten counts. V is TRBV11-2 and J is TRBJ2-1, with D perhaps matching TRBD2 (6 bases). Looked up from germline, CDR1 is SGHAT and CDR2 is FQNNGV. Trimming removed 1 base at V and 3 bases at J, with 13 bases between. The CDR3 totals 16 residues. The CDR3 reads CASSLGRGALYNEQFF. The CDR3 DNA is TGTGCCAGCAGCTTAGGACGCGGGGCCCTCTACAATGAGCAGTTCTTC.

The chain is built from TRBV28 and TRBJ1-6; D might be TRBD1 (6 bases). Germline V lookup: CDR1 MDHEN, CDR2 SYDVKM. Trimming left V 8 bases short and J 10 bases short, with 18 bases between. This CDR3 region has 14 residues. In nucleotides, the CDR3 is TGTGCCAGCCTCCTGAGGGGGACAATCTCACCCCTCCACTTT. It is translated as CASLLRGTISPLHF.

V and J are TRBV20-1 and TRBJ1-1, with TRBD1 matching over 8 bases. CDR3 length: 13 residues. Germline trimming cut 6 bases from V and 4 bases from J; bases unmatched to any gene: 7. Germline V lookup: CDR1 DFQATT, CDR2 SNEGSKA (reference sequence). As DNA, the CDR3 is TGCAGTGCCAGCTTAGACAGGGGCACTGAAGCTTTCTTT. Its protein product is CSASLDRGTEAFF.

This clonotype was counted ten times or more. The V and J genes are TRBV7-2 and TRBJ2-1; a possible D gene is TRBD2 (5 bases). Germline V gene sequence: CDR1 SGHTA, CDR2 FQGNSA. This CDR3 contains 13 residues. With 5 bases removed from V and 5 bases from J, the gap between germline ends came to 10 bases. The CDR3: CASSMDLNNEQFF. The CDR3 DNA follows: TGTGCCAGCAGCATGGACTTAAACAATGAGCAGTTCTTC.

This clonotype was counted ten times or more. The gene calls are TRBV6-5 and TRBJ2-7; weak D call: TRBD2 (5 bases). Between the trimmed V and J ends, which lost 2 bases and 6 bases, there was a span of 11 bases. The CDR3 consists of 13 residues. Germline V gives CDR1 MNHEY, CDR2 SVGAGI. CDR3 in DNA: TGTGCCAGCAGTTACGGGCTAGCAGGCGAGCAGTACTTC. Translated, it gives CASSYGLAGEQYF.

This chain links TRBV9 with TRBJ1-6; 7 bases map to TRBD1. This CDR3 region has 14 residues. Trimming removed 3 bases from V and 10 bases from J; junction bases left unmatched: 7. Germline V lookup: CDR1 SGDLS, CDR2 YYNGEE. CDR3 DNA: TGTGCCAGCAGCGGTGGGCAGGGGGGATCACCCCTCCACTTT. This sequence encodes CASSGGQGGSPLHF.

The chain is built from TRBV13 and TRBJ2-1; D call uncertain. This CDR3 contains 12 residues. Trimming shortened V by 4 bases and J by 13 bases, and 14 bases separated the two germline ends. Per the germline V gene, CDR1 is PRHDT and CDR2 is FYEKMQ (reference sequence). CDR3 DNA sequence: TGTGCCAGCAGCTACAAGGGTAGGGAACAGTTCTTC. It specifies CASSYKGREQFF.

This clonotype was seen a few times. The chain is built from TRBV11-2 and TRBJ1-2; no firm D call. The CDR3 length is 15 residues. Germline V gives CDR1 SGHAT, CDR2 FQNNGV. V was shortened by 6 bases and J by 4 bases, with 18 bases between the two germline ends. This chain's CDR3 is CASRWRTRRAYGYTF. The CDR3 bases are TGTGCCAGCAGATGGAGGACTCGGCGGGCCTATGGCTACACCTTC.

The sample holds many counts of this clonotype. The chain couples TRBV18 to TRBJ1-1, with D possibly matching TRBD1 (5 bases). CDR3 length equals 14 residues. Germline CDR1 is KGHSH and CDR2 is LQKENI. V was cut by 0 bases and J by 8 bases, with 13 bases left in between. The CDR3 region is CASSPPIVRDEAFF. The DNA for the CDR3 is TGTGCCAGCTCACCACCGATCGTTCGGGACGAAGCTTTCTTT. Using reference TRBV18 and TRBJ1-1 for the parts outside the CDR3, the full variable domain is NAGVMQNPRHLVRRRGQEARLRCSPMKGHSHVYWYRQLPEEGLKFMVYLQKENIIDESGMPKERFSAEFPKEGPSILRIQQVVRGDSAAYFCASSPPIVRDEAFFGQGTRLTVV.

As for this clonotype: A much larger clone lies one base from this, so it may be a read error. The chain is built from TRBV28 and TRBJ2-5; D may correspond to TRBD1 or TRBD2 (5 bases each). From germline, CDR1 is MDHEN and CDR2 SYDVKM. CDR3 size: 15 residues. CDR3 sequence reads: CTSSSTAADQETQYF. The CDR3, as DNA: TGTACCAGCAGTTCGACAGCGGCCGACCAAGAGACCCAGTACTTC.

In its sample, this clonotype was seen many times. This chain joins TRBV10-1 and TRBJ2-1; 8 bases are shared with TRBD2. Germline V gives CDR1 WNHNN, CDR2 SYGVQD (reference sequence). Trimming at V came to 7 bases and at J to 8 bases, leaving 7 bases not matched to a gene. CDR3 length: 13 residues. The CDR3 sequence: CASNREGRDEQFF. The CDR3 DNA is TGCGCCAGCAACCGGGAGGGCCGGGATGAGCAGTTCTTC.

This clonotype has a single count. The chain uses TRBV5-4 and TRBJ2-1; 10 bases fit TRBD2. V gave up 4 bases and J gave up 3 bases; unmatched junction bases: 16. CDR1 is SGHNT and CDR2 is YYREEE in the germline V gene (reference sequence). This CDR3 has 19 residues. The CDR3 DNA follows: TGTGCCAGCAGCACCGGCCCGGGGACTAGCGTTCCCCTCTACAATGAGCAGTTCTTC. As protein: CASSTGPGTSVPLYNEQFF.

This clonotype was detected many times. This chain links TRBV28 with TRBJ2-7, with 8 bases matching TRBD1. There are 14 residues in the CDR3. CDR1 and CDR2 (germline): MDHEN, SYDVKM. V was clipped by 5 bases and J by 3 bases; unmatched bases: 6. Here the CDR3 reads CASSRQGSFYEQYF. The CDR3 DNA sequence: TGTGCCAGCAGTCGACAGGGGTCCTTCTACGAGCAGTACTTC.

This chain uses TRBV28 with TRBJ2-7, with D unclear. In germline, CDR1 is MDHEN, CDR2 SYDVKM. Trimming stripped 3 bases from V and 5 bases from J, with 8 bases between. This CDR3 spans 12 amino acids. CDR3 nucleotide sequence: TGTGCCAGCAGTTTTCAAGGCGACGAGCAGTACTTC. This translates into CASSFQGDEQYF.

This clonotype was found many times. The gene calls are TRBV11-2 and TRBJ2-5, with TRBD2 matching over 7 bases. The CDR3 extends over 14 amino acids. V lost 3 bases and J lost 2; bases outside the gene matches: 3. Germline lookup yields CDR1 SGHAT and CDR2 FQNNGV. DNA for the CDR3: TGTGCCAGCAGCTTCCCTAGCGGACAAGAGACCCAGTACTTC. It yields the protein CASSFPSGQETQYF.

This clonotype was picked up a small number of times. CDR3 nucleotides: TGCGCCAGCAGGGATCATAGGGGGCTCACCGGGGAGCTGTTTTTT. Translating gives CASRDHRGLTGELFF. The chain uses TRBV10-2 and TRBJ2-2; 7 nucleotides align to TRBD1. CDR3 length: 15 residues. Trimming took 6 bases from V and 4 from J; bases not matched to a gene: 8. CDR1 and CDR2 (germline): WSHSY, SAAADI.

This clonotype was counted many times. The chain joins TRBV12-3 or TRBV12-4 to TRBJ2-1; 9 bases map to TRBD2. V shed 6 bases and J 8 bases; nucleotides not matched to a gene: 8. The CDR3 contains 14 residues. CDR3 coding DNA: TGTGCCAGCAGGATCAGCGGGAGGTCCGATGAGCAGTTCTTC. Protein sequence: CASRISGRSDEQFF.

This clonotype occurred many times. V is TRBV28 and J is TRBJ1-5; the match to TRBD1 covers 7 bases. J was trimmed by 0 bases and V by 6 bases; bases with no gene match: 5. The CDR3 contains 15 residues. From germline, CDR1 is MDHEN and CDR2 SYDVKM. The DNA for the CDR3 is TGTGCCAGCAGACTCGACAGGGCTAGCAATCAGCCCCAGCATTTT. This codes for CASRLDRASNQPQHF.

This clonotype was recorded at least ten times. CDR3 sequence (DNA): TGTGCCAGCAGTTGGATGGCAGGTCAGCCCCAGCATTTT. Protein: CASSWMAGQPQHF. The V call is TRBV27, the J call TRBJ1-5; D remains ambiguous. CDR3 length: 13 residues. Germline CDR1 is MNHEY and CDR2 is SMNVEV (reference sequence). The ends were cut back, 4 bases at V and 6 bases at J, with 10 bases in the middle.

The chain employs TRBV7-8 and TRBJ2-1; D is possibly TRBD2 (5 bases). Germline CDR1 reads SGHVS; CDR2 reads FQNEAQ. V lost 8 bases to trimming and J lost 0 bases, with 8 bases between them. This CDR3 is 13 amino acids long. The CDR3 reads CASGSHSYNEQFF. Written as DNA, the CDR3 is TGTGCCAGCGGGAGCCACTCCTACAATGAGCAGTTCTTC.

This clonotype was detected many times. In DNA form, the CDR3 reads TGTGCCAGCAGCCAACAGGGGAGGGCGAAGCCCCAGCATTTT. This translates into CASSQQGRAKPQHF. The chain combines TRBV3-1 with TRBJ1-5; a weak D match, TRBD1 (6 bases). Germline assignment: CDR1 LGHDT and CDR2 YNNKEL (reference sequence). The CDR3 contains 14 residues. V was clipped by 2 bases and J by 8 bases, with 13 bases between them.